This TCR beta chain was found in a study of blood T cell repertoires in COVID-19. On the study more broadly: Samples came from the United States, Italy and Spain, spanning acute and convalescent COVID-19. T cells, B-cell-depleted T cells, or PBMCs provided the cDNA or gDNA that served as material.

With V trimmed by 3 bases and J by 4 bases, 9 bases remained unmatched. The CDR3 has 15 amino acids. CDR1 DFQATT and CDR2 SNEGSKA come from the germline V gene (reference sequence). Authors' methods: Reference gene primer amplification gave estimated nucleated cell counts. Repertoires were generated with immunoSEQ multiplex PCR, while TCRdb's copy carries only in-frame clones and drops some. V and J calls and clone size are given by that table; D and trimming were obtained from the DNA. The sample consists of about 150,000 clones, under 85% of them appearing once. The sample consisted of peripheral blood. This TCR came from a man between 65 and 80 years old who had recovered from COVID-19. V is TRBV20-1 and J is TRBJ2-1, with 7 nucleotides matching TRBD2. CDR3 region: CSASESGVPYNEQFF. CDR3 in DNA: TGCAGTGCTAGTGAAAGCGGGGTACCTTACAATGAGCAGTTCTTC.